The 27 T cell receptor beta chains presented below share a single source sample, sequenced in a study of blood T cell repertoires in COVID-19. TCRdb's table, derived via immunoSEQ multiplex PCR, lists solely in-frame clones and lacks some. Found here are 120,000 to 150,000 clones, approximately 81% of them singletons; the top ten hold less than 3.5%. Sequencing was performed on peripheral blood. The receptors originated from a human donor with acute or convalescent COVID-19. The donor label of this sample is uncertain.

The chain recombines TRBV10-3 with TRBJ2-2; 9 bases align to TRBD2. The CDR3 is 16 residues long. Germline V gives CDR1 ENHRY, CDR2 SYGVKD. Trimming removed 5 bases from V and 6 bases from J; junction bases left unmatched: 10. The CDR3 loop is CAISFVAGEYPGELFF. The DNA for the CDR3 is TGTGCCATCAGTTTTGTAGCGGGGGAATACCCCGGGGAGCTGTTTTTT.

The V and J genes are TRBV2 and TRBJ1-1; TRBD1 matches 10 bases. CDR3 length: 14 amino acids. After removal of 4 bases from V and 7 bases from J, the junction contained 6 bases not matched to a gene. Germline CDR1 reads SNHLY; CDR2 reads FYNNEI. CDR3 coding DNA: TGTGCCAGCAGTGGACAGGGGGCGCGGGGTGAAGCTTTCTTT. Protein product: CASSGQGARGEAFF.

The genes are TRBV4-2 and TRBJ1-1, with no clear D. The V gene's germline CDR1 is LGHNA and CDR2 YNFKEQ. V dropped 4 bases and J dropped 0 bases, with 9 bases sitting between them. The length of the CDR3 is 14 residues. In DNA form, the CDR3 reads TGTGCCAGCAGCCGGACGGGAATGAACACTGAAGCTTTCTTT. It specifies CASSRTGMNTEAFF.

The chain links TRBV5-4 to TRBJ2-2; TRBD2 aligns across 8 bases. Germline CDR1 is SGHNT and CDR2 is YYREEE (reference sequence). The CDR3 spans 16 residues. Unmatched junction bases numbered 10, after V lost 4 bases and J lost 5 bases. CDR3: CASSAPSGGPTGELFF. The CDR3 nucleotides read TGTGCCAGCAGCGCCCCCTCGGGGGGGCCGACCGGGGAGCTGTTTTTT.

The chain carries TRBV3-1 (or the pseudogene TRBV3-2) and TRBJ2-1; D not certain. Trimming took 0 bases from V and 4 from J, leaving 7 bases between them. The CDR3 totals 14 residues. Germline-derived CDR1 and CDR2 are LGHDT and YNNKEL (reference sequence). CDR3 sequence (DNA): TGTGCCAGCAGCCAAGACAGGAATTACAATGAGCAGTTCTTC. Amino acid sequence: CASSQDRNYNEQFF.

The V and J genes are TRBV2 and TRBJ2-7, with D maybe TRBD2 (5 bases). The V gene's germline CDR1 is SNHLY and CDR2 FYNNEI. The CDR3 is made up of 13 amino acids. The V end lost 6 bases, the J end lost 5 bases, and 14 bases lay between the germline ends. CDR3 DNA sequence: TGTGCCAGCAGGGAGGTGGAAGCAAACGAGCAGTACGTC. It translates to CASREVEANEQYV.

The CDR3: CASSLATGELFF. The CDR3 nucleotides are TGTGCCAGCAGTTTAGCCACCGGGGAGCTGTTTTTT. This chain uses TRBV6-5 with TRBJ2-2; D not resolved. Germline V gene lookup returns CDR1 MNHEY and CDR2 SVGAGI. The CDR3 sequence is 12 residues long. The V and J ends lost 4 bases and 4 bases respectively, with 4 bases between them.

This chain connects TRBV7-9 to TRBJ2-5, with 7 bases that match TRBD1. Germline-derived CDR1 and CDR2 are SEHNR and FQNEAQ (reference sequence). The J segment lost 1 base and the V segment lost 6 bases, leaving 5 bases of the junction unmatched. The CDR3 covers 14 residues. The CDR3 loop reads CASRLGTVQETQYF. CDR3 nucleotides: TGTGCCAGCAGGTTGGGGACAGTCCAAGAGACCCAGTACTTC. The full variable domain, rest sourced from reference TRBV7-9 and TRBJ2-5, is DTGVSQNPRHKITKRGQNVTFRCDPISEHNRLYWYRQTLGQGPEFLTYFQNEAQLEKSRLLSDRFSAERPKGSFSTLEIQRTEQGDSAMYLCASRLGTVQETQYFGPGTRLLVL.

This clone appeared a single time. The chain recombines TRBV11-3 with TRBJ2-1; D call uncertain. Between the trimmed V and J ends, which lost 0 bases and 6 bases, there was a span of 6 bases. The CDR3 is made up of 13 amino acids. Germline values: CDR1 SGHNT, CDR2 YENEEA. The CDR3 here is CASSLERGNEQFF. CDR3 coding DNA: TGTGCCAGCAGCTTAGAAAGAGGCAATGAGCAGTTCTTC.

CDR3 sequence reads: CAISDGLNEKLFF. CDR3 bases: TGTGCCATCAGTGACGGACTGAATGAAAAACTGTTTTTT. The V and J genes are TRBV10-3 and TRBJ1-4; no clear D. The V gene lost 3 bases and the J gene lost 5 bases, with 7 bases spanning the gap. From germline, CDR1 is ENHRY and CDR2 SYGVKD. The CDR3 extends over 13 amino acids.

The rearrangement joins TRBV21-1 to TRBJ1-2; the table's D call of TRBD1 was not tested on the DNA. TRBV21-1 is given as a pseudogene. The CDR3 contains 13 residues. The CDR3 sequence: CASTGQGGYGYTF. CDR3 nucleotides: TGTGCCAGCACCGGACAGGGGGGCTATGGCTACACCTTC.

The rearrangement joins TRBV28 to TRBJ1-5; no definite D call. Trimming left V 2 bases short and J 0 bases short, with 11 bases between. CDR1 is MDHEN, CDR2 SYDVKM, per germline. This CDR3 is 16 amino acids long. The CDR3 DNA follows: TGTGCCAGCAGTTTAAACGGAGGCTATAGCAATCAGCCCCAGCATTTT. Protein sequence: CASSLNGGYSNQPQHF.

This clone has just a few counts. At one end the junction does not follow the germline gene, possibly because of a read error. This chain joins TRBV20-1 and TRBJ1-1; D remains ambiguous. This CDR3 contains 11 residues. Per germline, CDR1 DFQATT and CDR2 SNEGSKA (reference sequence). CDR3 loop: CSARENSEAFF. The CDR3 coding sequence is TGCAGTGCTAGAGAGAACAGTGAAGCTTTCTTT.

The J gene is TRBJ1-6, the V gene TRBV14; no firm D call. Germline V lookup: CDR1 SGHDN, CDR2 FVKESK. The CDR3 runs to 14 residues. Trimming pared 4 bases from V and 11 bases from J, leaving 15 bases between. The CDR3 loop reads CASSPGGLWAPLHF. CDR3 DNA: TGTGCCAGCAGCCCGGGAGGACTCTGGGCACCCCTCCACTTT.

This chain connects TRBV12-3 or TRBV12-4 to TRBJ1-1, with unresolved D. V dropped 6 bases and J dropped 6 bases, with 11 bases sitting between them. The CDR3 spans 12 residues. In DNA, the CDR3 is TGTGCCAGCAGGGCCGCGGGCGCTGAAGCTTTCTTT. Its translation: CASRAAGAEAFF.

This clone was recorded only once. This chain joins TRBV30 and TRBJ1-1; D unresolved. Between the trimmed V and J ends, which lost 3 bases and 4 bases, there was a span of 15 bases. Germline assignment: CDR1 GTSNPN and CDR2 SVGIG (reference sequence). The CDR3 sequence is 14 residues long. CDR3 protein: CAWSQTWAGTEAFF. As DNA, the CDR3 is TGTGCCTGGAGCCAAACCTGGGCAGGCACTGAAGCTTTCTTT.

This clone was seen only a few times. The chain carries TRBV6-5 and TRBJ2-2; TRBD2 might be the D (5 bases). The CDR3 runs 16 residues. CDR1 and CDR2 from the germline V gene are MNHEY and SVGAGI. V was clipped by 0 bases and J by 6 bases, with 14 bases between them. The CDR3 region is CASSYSRGSGPGELFF. The DNA of the CDR3 is TGTGCCAGCAGTTACTCACGGGGTTCGGGTCCCGGGGAGCTGTTTTTT.

This clone has only a few counts. This rearrangement joins TRBV6-5 to TRBJ1-1; 8 bases agree with TRBD1. Per the germline V gene, CDR1 is MNHEY and CDR2 is SVGAGI. The CDR3 sequence is 14 residues long. Unmatched junction bases numbered 10, after V lost 5 bases and J lost 8 bases. CDR3 nucleotide sequence: TGTGCCAGCAGTAATCTTCAGGGGGCGGCCGAAGCTTTCTTT. Protein: CASSNLQGAAEAFF.

By frequency in the sample, this clone is medium-sized. The V and J genes are TRBV29-1 and TRBJ1-6; D gene uncertain. V lost 6 bases, J lost 10 bases, and 19 bases lay in between. The CDR3 is made up of 14 amino acids. Germline V gene lookup returns CDR1 SQVTM and CDR2 ANQGSEA. CDR3 bases: TGCAGCGTCGGTGAAAACTCAGGATCATCACCCCTCCACTTT. This codes for CSVGENSGSSPLHF.

The J gene is TRBJ2-7, the V gene TRBV9, with 10 bases that match TRBD1. This CDR3 has 14 amino acids. The germline gives CDR1 SGDLS, CDR2 YYNGEE. V shed 2 bases, J shed 2 bases, and the junction held 1 base outside the gene matches. The CDR3 loop is CASSVGQGTYEQYF. The CDR3 bases are TGTGCCAGCAGCGTGGGACAGGGGACCTACGAGCAGTACTTC.

This rearrangement joins TRBV9 to TRBJ2-7; 8 bases line up with TRBD2. V trimming: 4 bases; J trimming: 2 bases; junction bases outside the gene matches: 5. This CDR3 has 14 residues. CDR1 and CDR2 from the germline V gene are SGDLS and YYNGEE. The DNA for the CDR3 is TGTGCCAGCAGCTTTAGCGGGGAAACCTACGAGCAGTACTTC. Its protein product is CASSFSGETYEQYF.

The chain links TRBV6-2 or TRBV6-3 to TRBJ2-5; 10 nucleotides align to TRBD2. Per the germline V gene, CDR1 is MNHEY and CDR2 is SVGEGT. The V segment lost 6 bases and the J segment 4 bases; nucleotides outside the gene matches: 5. The CDR3 runs to 14 residues. This CDR3 reads CASRPSGSAETQYF. CDR3 DNA: TGTGCCAGCAGGCCTAGCGGGAGTGCAGAGACCCAGTACTTC.

The chain joins TRBV7-2 to TRBJ1-6; D is perhaps TRBD1 (6 bases). This CDR3 is built from 14 residues. V shed 5 bases and J shed 8 bases, with 13 bases lying between them. Germline lookup yields CDR1 SGHTA and CDR2 FQGNSA. The DNA of the CDR3 is TGTGCCAGCAGCCTTACAGGGCGGGATTCACCCCTCCACTTT. It codes for CASSLTGRDSPLHF. Based on the CDR3 plus reference TRBV7-2 and TRBJ1-6, the full variable domain is GAGVSQSPSNKVTEKGKDVELRCDPISGHTALYWYRQSLGQGLEFLIYFQGNSAPDKSGLPSDRFSAERTGGSVSTLTIQRTQQEDSAVYLCASSLTGRDSPLHFGNGTRLTVT.

The J gene is TRBJ2-4, the V gene TRBV9, with D maybe TRBD1 (5 bases). This CDR3 contains 14 residues. Trimming stripped 0 bases from V and 9 bases from J, with 13 bases between. CDR1 is SGDLS and CDR2 is YYNGEE in the germline V gene. The CDR3 DNA is TGTGCCAGCAGCGTAGAATCCGGGCAGGGCATTCAGTACTTC. Amino acid sequence: CASSVESGQGIQYF.

J is TRBJ2-5 and V is TRBV5-4; 12 bases fit TRBD2. V lost 3 bases to trimming and J lost 5 bases; unmatched junction nucleotides: 2. This CDR3 is 14 amino acids long. CDR1 is SGHNT, CDR2 YYREEE, per germline (reference sequence). The CDR3 spells CASSSSGGAETQYF. DNA of the CDR3: TGTGCCAGCAGCTCTAGCGGGGGGGCCGAGACCCAGTACTTC.

The V gene is TRBV14, the J gene TRBJ1-2; D may be TRBD1 (5 bases). CDR3 length: 11 residues. V lost 6 bases to trimming and J lost 5 bases, with 7 bases between them. Germline V gives CDR1 SGHDN, CDR2 FVKESK. The CDR3 nucleotides read TGTGCCAGCAGTCCAGGGTATGGCTACACCTTC. Its protein product is CASSPGYGYTF. The full variable domain, its missing parts supplied by reference TRBV14 and TRBJ1-2, is EAGVTQFPSHSVIEKGQTVTLRCDPISGHDNLYWYRRVMGKEIKFLLHFVKESKQDESGMPNNRFLAERTGGTYSTLKVQPAELEDSGVYFCASSPGYGYTFGSGTRLTVV.

The chain joins TRBV5-1 to TRBJ2-5; TRBD2 matches at 14 bases. Germline V CDR1 and CDR2: SGHRS, YFSETQ. This CDR3 has 18 amino acids. Losses at the gene ends were 4 bases for V and 1 base for J; bases not matched to a gene: 9. CDR3 in DNA: TGCGCCAGCAGCGCAGGACTAGCGGGGGGAGGTACCCAAGAGACCCAGTACTTC. Translated, it gives CASSAGLAGGGTQETQYF.